This TCR beta chain appears in the sequencing data of a study of OX40 agonist ivuxolimab in advanced cancers. Germline V gene lookup returns CDR1 MGHRA and CDR2 YSYEKL. With V trimmed by 4 bases and J by 7 bases, 20 bases remained unmatched. This CDR3 comprises 19 residues. Data came from immunoSEQ multiplex PCR; TCRdb stores just in-frame clones and leaves some out. The profile shows 44,000 or so clones, 79% of them singletons. Sequencing was performed on CD4+ or CD8+ T cells sorted from blood, taken in a trial of the OX40 agonist ivuxolimab. V is TRBV4-1 and J is TRBJ1-4; 8 bases match TRBD1. The TCR comes from an adult with an advanced solid tumor such as melanoma, head and neck, liver or kidney cancer. CDR3 coding DNA: TGCGCCAGCAGCCCCAACCTGTGGACAGGGCCAGGGAGCGGTGAAAAACTGTTTTTT. Its translation is CASSPNLWTGPGSGEKLFF.